The present T cell receptor (beta chain) was sequenced within a study of identifying expanded T cells in peripheral blood. Study findings and constraints: Technical replicates showed around 1.3 changed clones; approximately two weeks 15 to 20; four weeks 19. Roughly two-week clone count variance significantly increased as total template count grew.

The CDR3 is 13 amino acids. V was clipped by 2 bases and J by 9 bases, with 13 bases between them. In germline, CDR1 is MNHEY, CDR2 SMNVEV (reference sequence). Sequencing used immunoSEQ multiplex PCR; TCRdb keeps in-frame clones, though not all of them. The sample comprises under 150,000 clones, roughly 80% of which are singletons, and 3% to 3.5% rests with the top ten. A note on this clone: The antigen remains undetermined.

During the collection period, no donor immune events like infections were recorded. The J gene is TRBJ2-5, the V gene TRBV27; D not certain. Sequencing was performed on blood. The receptor comes from a person between 18 and 75 years old in good health. CDR3 residues: CASSLQPDGPQYF. The CDR3 DNA sequence: TGTGCCAGCAGTTTACAACCGGACGGGCCCCAGTACTTC.